The 10 T cell receptor beta chains reported below all come from one sample, sequenced in a study of molecular identifiers for immune sequencing clone quantification (dated by TCRdb to 2016 to 2018). The protocol used for the library was PCR. Sequenced using an Illumina HiSeq 4000. The public sequencing data were trimmed at Q25 with fastp and processed into clonotypes with MiXCR by TCRdb, which kept only in-frame beta chains. A single entry per CDR3 protein holds the most common genes and DNA from its merged rows. Across this sample there are 490,000 or so distinct CDR3 sequences, with around 21% seen only once. 0.84% of the sample comes from the top ten. The specimen sequenced was naive CD8+ T cells from blood, with Jurkat cell RNA spiked in. The cell subset or site label, as the study defines it: FACS-sorted CD8+CD4-CCR7+CD45RA+ naive T cells. The source of these receptors is a human donor in good health. Some libraries in this study had Jurkat cell RNA spiked in.

This clonotype appeared many times. V usage is TRBV2 and J usage is TRBJ1-1, with D unclear. Trimming stripped 9 bases from V and 5 bases from J, with 16 bases between. Per the germline V gene, CDR1 is SNHLY and CDR2 is FYNNEI. The CDR3 covers 13 residues. CDR3 amino acids: CASAVGWITEAFF. CDR3 coding DNA: TGTGCCAGTGCAGTGGGGTGGATTACTGAAGCTTTCTTT.

This clonotype was observed many times. The chain combines TRBV11-2 with TRBJ1-1, with D perhaps TRBD1 (5 bases). The V gene lost 2 bases and the J gene lost 6 bases, with 22 bases spanning the gap. Germline values: CDR1 SGHAT, CDR2 FQNNGV. This CDR3 contains 17 residues. The CDR3 coding sequence is TGTGCCAGCAGCTTACCCGCTTTGGGGCAGGCTACTCCTGAAGCTTTCTTT. Translation: CASSLPALGQATPEAFF. Full variable domain (missing parts from reference TRBV11-2 and TRBJ1-1): EAGVAQSPRYKIIEKRQSVAFWCNPISGHATLYWYQQILGQGPKLLIQFQNNGVVDDSQLPKDRFSAERLKGVDSTLKIQPAKLEDSAVYLCASSLPALGQATPEAFFGQGTRLTVV.

This clonotype was seen at least ten times. This chain uses TRBV27 with TRBJ1-4; D ambiguous. CDR1 MNHEY and CDR2 SMNVEV come from the germline V gene (reference sequence). The CDR3 extends over 13 amino acids. Between the trimmed V and J ends, which lost 10 bases and 0 bases, there was a span of 9 bases. Here the CDR3 reads CATRDATNEKLFF. The DNA of the CDR3 is TGTGCCACCAGAGATGCAACTAATGAAAAACTGTTTTTT.

The chain combines TRBV4-1 with TRBJ1-5; no clear D gene. Germline V lookup: CDR1 MGHRA, CDR2 YSYEKL. With 0 bases removed from V and 5 bases from J, the gap between germline ends came to 11 bases. This CDR3 has 15 amino acids. DNA of the CDR3: TGCGCCAGCAGCCAAGATGAAGGGTCCCATCAGCCCCAGCATTTT. It encodes CASSQDEGSHQPQHF.

CDR3 protein: CAAGGGAINQPQHF. In nucleotides, the CDR3 is TGTGCCGCCGGAGGGGGGGCCATTAATCAGCCCCAGCATTTT. The gene calls are TRBV27 and TRBJ1-5; D may be TRBD1 (6 bases). Trimming cost V 11 bases and J 4 bases, with 18 bases left between them. The CDR3 consists of 14 residues. CDR1 and CDR2 from the germline V gene are MNHEY and SMNVEV (reference sequence).

The chain joins TRBV20-1 to TRBJ2-3; D remains unclear. Looked up from germline, CDR1 is DFQATT and CDR2 is SNEGSKA (reference sequence). V was trimmed by 0 bases and J by 2 bases, leaving 9 bases between them. This CDR3 has 14 amino acids. Here the CDR3 reads CSARDTVFTDTQYF. The CDR3 DNA reads as TGCAGTGCTAGAGATACTGTTTTCACAGATACGCAGTATTTT.

The chain couples TRBV2 to TRBJ1-1, with D maybe TRBD1 (5 bases). Germline assignment: CDR1 SNHLY and CDR2 FYNNEI. The CDR3 runs 10 residues. The V end lost 6 bases, the J end lost 11 bases, and 10 bases lay between the germline ends. The CDR3 is CASRGAGAFF. The CDR3 bases are TGTGCCAGCAGAGGGGCTGGGGCTTTCTTT.

Concerning this clonotype: A read error may account for a junction end that differs from germline. This rearrangement joins TRBV4-1 to TRBJ2-1; the match to TRBD1 covers 7 bases. This CDR3 comprises 16 residues. Germline V gene lookup returns CDR1 MGHRA and CDR2 YSYEKL. The CDR3 nucleotides are TGCGCCAGCAGCCAGGGGGACAGAGGGGAATACAATGAGCAGCTCTTC. Residues: CASSQGDRGEYNEQLF.

CDR3 amino acids: CASSRRDRGTEAFF. For the CDR3, the DNA is TGTGCCAGCAGTCGCCGGGACAGGGGTACTGAAGCTTTCTTT. The chain recombines TRBV27 with TRBJ1-1; TRBD1 aligns across 10 bases. The CDR3 has 14 amino acids. The germline V gene has CDR1 MNHEY and CDR2 SMNVEV (reference sequence). The V segment lost 5 bases and the J segment 5 bases; nucleotides outside the gene matches: 5.

This clonotype came up many times. The CDR3 here is CASRNVPGPFEQYF. The CDR3 coding sequence is TGTGCCAGCAGAAATGTTCCGGGCCCCTTCGAGCAGTACTTC. The V and J genes are TRBV6-5 and TRBJ2-7; no clear D gene. The CDR3 spans 14 residues. V was trimmed by 6 bases and J by 6 bases, leaving 18 bases between them. Germline lookup yields CDR1 MNHEY and CDR2 SVGAGI.